This is a list of T cell receptor beta chains from one sample in a study of identical twins. TCRdb reanalysed the 5' RACE reads using MiXCR and keeps one entry per CDR3 protein. The profile shows about 210,000 distinct CDR3 sequences, less than 9.5% of them singletons. Material: memory (CD45RO+) T cells sorted from blood. The receptors stem from a woman between 18 and 29 years old in good health. Both conserved end residues are part of each CDR3. A D gene is named only where the DNA matches it firmly. Size values are once, few and many counts, or a class for expanded clones, and some rows have none.

abundance,v_gene,d_gene,j_gene,CDR3aa,CDR3nt
-,TRBV7-7,-,TRBJ2-5,CASSGGRGSQETQYF,TGTGCCAGCAGCGGAGGCCGGGGGTCCCAAGAGACCCAGTACTTC
many,TRBV20-1,-,TRBJ1-1,CSASTDTEAFF,TGCAGTGCTAGCACCGACACTGAAGCTTTCTTT
few,TRBV9,-,TRBJ2-3,CASSASRGVRTDTQYF,TGTGCCAGCAGCGCCTCAAGGGGGGTCAGAACAGATACGCAGTATTTT
many,TRBV9,TRBD1,TRBJ2-7,CASSVGDSYEQYF,TGTGCCAGCAGCGTAGGGGACAGCTACGAGCAGTACTTC
-,TRBV4-1,TRBD1,TRBJ2-3,CASSQRTGADTQYF,TGCGCCAGCAGCCAGCGGACAGGGGCAGATACGCAGTATTTT
few,TRBV30,-,TRBJ1-1,CAWTLLTNTEAFF,TGTGCCTGGACCCTTCTGACGAACACTGAAGCTTTCTTT
-,TRBV20-1,TRBD2,TRBJ2-3,CSALLAGVATTDTQYF,TGCAGTGCTTTACTAGCGGGGGTCGCTACCACAGATACGCAGTATTTT
-,TRBV30,-,TRBJ2-3,CAWSEGVAPDTQYF,TGTGCCTGGAGTGAAGGGGTGGCCCCAGATACGCAGTATTTT
-,TRBV5-1,-,TRBJ2-7,CASSPPSGYRAYEQYF,TGCGCCAGCTCCCCCCCTTCGGGATACAGAGCCTACGAGCAGTACTTC
few,TRBV5-1,TRBD1,TRBJ2-7,CASSLADRVGEQYF,TGCGCCAGCAGCTTGGCGGACAGGGTGGGGGAGCAGTACTTC
-,TRBV9,-,TRBJ2-7,CTSSVAASALAYEQYF,TGTACCAGCAGCGTAGCGGCTAGCGCCTTGGCCTACGAGCAGTACTTC
few,TRBV2,-,TRBJ2-5,CASSVDGGMETQYF,TGTGCCAGCAGTGTGGACGGGGGTATGGAGACCCAGTACTTC
-,TRBV7-3,-,TRBJ1-4,CASSPGRATNEKLFF,TGTGCCAGCAGCCCGGGACGGGCAACTAATGAAAAACTGTTTTTT
many,TRBV20-1,-,TRBJ1-2,CSASDRFGYTF,TGCAGTGCTAGTGACAGGTTCGGCTACACCTTC
few,TRBV30,-,TRBJ2-4,CAWSVLGSAKNIQYF,TGTGCCTGGAGTGTACTCGGGAGTGCCAAAAACATTCAGTACTTC
few,TRBV11-2,TRBD2,TRBJ2-7,CASSTASFLAGGYEQYF,TGTGCCAGCAGCACGGCCAGTTTCCTAGCGGGAGGGTACGAGCAGTACTTC
many,TRBV12-3/TRBV12-4,TRBD2,TRBJ2-7,CASSIKGGSPYEQYF,TGTGCCAGCTCCATAAAGGGCGGGAGCCCCTACGAGCAGTACTTC
few,TRBV11-3,-,TRBJ2-5,CASSITGQGETQYF,TGTGCCAGCAGCATAACAGGGCAGGGAGAGACCCAGTACTTC
few,TRBV2,-,TRBJ1-1,CASRTGTEAFF,TGTGCCAGTAGAACAGGGACTGAAGCTTTCTTT
many,TRBV18,-,TRBJ1-1,CASSALAARGANTEAFF,TGTGCCAGCTCAGCGTTGGCGGCCAGGGGTGCGAACACTGAAGCTTTCTTT
few,TRBV18,-,TRBJ1-1,CASSPTVKNTEAFF,TGTGCCAGCTCACCAACGGTGAAGAACACTGAAGCTTTCTTT
few,TRBV12-3/TRBV12-4,-,TRBJ2-7,CASSLVGRIGYEQYF,TGTGCCAGCAGCCTCGTGGGGAGGATCGGGTACGAGCAGTACTTC
few,TRBV6-6,-,TRBJ2-5,CASGTWARTQYF,TGTGCCAGCGGAACCTGGGCGAGGACCCAGTACTTC
few,TRBV20-1,TRBD2,TRBJ2-5,CSAEGTIKETQYF,TGCAGTGCCGAGGGGACTATAAAAGAGACCCAGTACTTC
-,TRBV3-1,-,TRBJ2-3,CASSRGTITDTQYF,TGTGCCAGCAGCCGAGGGACCATCACAGATACGCAGTATTTT
-,TRBV29-1,-,TRBJ1-1,CSGVYVKGTEAFF,TGCAGCGGAGTATACGTCAAAGGCACTGAAGCTTTCTTT
many,TRBV12-3/TRBV12-4,TRBD1,TRBJ1-1,CASSLSTGGGTEAFF,TGTGCCAGCAGTTTGTCGACAGGGGGGGGGACTGAAGCTTTCTTT
many,TRBV10-3,-,TRBJ1-1,CAIKGIQLNTEAFF,TGTGCCATCAAGGGAATCCAGCTGAACACTGAAGCTTTCTTT
-,TRBV12-3/TRBV12-4,TRBD1,TRBJ2-2,CASSSSYRGLFSNTGELFF,TGTGCCAGCAGTTCCTCTTACAGGGGTTTGTTCTCAAACACCGGGGAGCTGTTTTTT
-,TRBV10-3,TRBD2,TRBJ2-3,CATRRLAGNTDTQYF,TGTGCCACGAGGAGACTAGCGGGAAACACAGATACGCAGTATTTT
few,TRBV5-1,-,TRBJ1-6,CASSFGGTGSPLHF,TGCGCCAGCAGCTTCGGGGGTACTGGATCACCCCTCCACTTT
few,TRBV20-1,-,TRBJ2-2,CSARALRDVGGELFF,TGCAGTGCTAGAGCTTTGCGGGACGTAGGCGGGGAGCTGTTTTTT
few,TRBV6-5,-,TRBJ1-6,CASSYRGGDNSPLHF,TGTGCCAGCAGTTACCGAGGGGGGGATAATTCACCCCTCCACTTT
-,TRBV11-1,TRBD2,TRBJ2-1,CASSSYRSGPSGTYNEQFF,TGTGCCAGCAGTTCGTATCGCAGCGGGCCTAGCGGGACCTACAATGAGCAGTTCTTC
few,TRBV6-5,-,TRBJ2-7,CASSYNYEQYF,TGTGCCAGCAGTTACAACTACGAGCAGTACTTC
-,TRBV7-8,-,TRBJ2-7,CASSLAFLNDIKSYEQYF,TGTGCCAGCAGCTTAGCCTTTTTAAACGACATAAAATCCTACGAGCAGTACTTC
-,TRBV20-1,-,TRBJ2-7,CSGVTNHEQYF,TGCAGTGGTGTCACAAATCACGAGCAGTACTTC
many,TRBV27,-,TRBJ2-7,CASSLSRQSRGEQYF,TGTGCCAGCAGTTTATCCCGTCAAAGTCGGGGGGAGCAGTACTTC
few,TRBV9,-,TRBJ2-4,CASSVERGIQYF,TGTGCCAGCAGCGTAGAGAGAGGCATTCAGTACTTC
many,TRBV7-2,-,TRBJ2-2,CASSFGGIGTGELFF,TGTGCCAGCAGCTTTGGAGGAATAGGCACCGGGGAGCTGTTTTTT
-,TRBV20-1,TRBD1,TRBJ1-5,CSASGTGDQPQHF,TGCAGTGCTTCCGGGACAGGGGATCAGCCCCAGCATTTT
few,TRBV30,TRBD2,TRBJ2-1,CAWSVGLAGGNEQFF,TGTGCCTGGAGTGTCGGGCTAGCGGGAGGGAATGAGCAGTTCTTC
few,TRBV7-9,-,TRBJ1-1,CASSIDGGGTEAFF,TGTGCCAGCAGCATAGACGGGGGTGGCACTGAAGCTTTCTTT
few,TRBV6-2/TRBV6-3,-,TRBJ2-7,CASSYGSLGEQYF,TGTGCCAGCAGTTACGGATCGTTGGGCGAGCAGTACTTC
many,TRBV5-1,TRBD1,TRBJ2-1,CASSFGDRDHNEQFF,TGCGCCAGCAGCTTTGGGGACAGGGACCACAATGAGCAGTTCTTC
many,TRBV10-3,-,TRBJ1-1,CAISASPTQGTEAFF,TGTGCCATCAGTGCATCACCTACACAGGGCACTGAAGCTTTCTTT
few,TRBV15,-,TRBJ1-1,CATSRDLVHTEAFF,TGTGCCACCAGCAGAGATCTAGTCCACACTGAAGCTTTCTTT
few,TRBV18,-,TRBJ1-1,CASSPPGRGNTEAFF,TGTGCCAGCTCACCACCGGGTCGGGGTAACACTGAAGCTTTCTTT
many,TRBV2,TRBD1,TRBJ2-1,CASSRDRAYNEQFF,TGTGCCAGCAGTAGGGACAGGGCCTACAATGAGCAGTTCTTC
many,TRBV7-9,-,TRBJ1-1,CASSSQGYEAFF,TGTGCCAGCAGCTCCCAGGGCTACGAAGCTTTCTTT
many,TRBV7-2,-,TRBJ2-7,CASRDGLYSSYEQYF,TGTGCCAGCAGGGACGGACTGTATAGCTCCTACGAGCAGTACTTC
few,TRBV9,-,TRBJ2-3,CASSVVPAGRTDTQYF,TGTGCCAGCAGCGTAGTCCCAGCGGGCCGCACAGATACGCAGTATTTT
-,TRBV6-5,TRBD2,TRBJ2-7,CASSYPLAGGGHEQYF,TGTGCCAGCAGTTACCCATTGGCGGGGGGCGGCCACGAGCAGTACTTC
-,TRBV5-5,TRBD2,TRBJ2-3,CASSLYLRGEDTQYF,TGTGCCAGCAGCTTATACCTTCGGGGGGAAGATACGCAGTATTTT